The 22 T cell receptor beta chains below were found in one sample sequenced in a study of control samples from healthy donors and cancer patients. Using immunoSEQ multiplex PCR, the repertoire was profiled, and TCRdb retains in-frame clones only, with some absent. The sample lists about 120,000 clones, over 75% occurring once. The material sequenced was blood. The receptors shown here come from a man aged 40-49 years in good health.

The chain uses TRBV19 and TRBJ1-4, with 8 bases aligning to TRBD1. Germline V CDR1 and CDR2: LNHDA, SQIVND (reference sequence). This CDR3 has 14 amino acids. The ends lost 4 bases at V and 8 bases at J; junction bases unmatched: 6. The CDR3 DNA is TGTGCCAGTAGTAATCAGGGGGCGGGAGAAAAACTGTTTTTT. This codes for CASSNQGAGEKLFF.

The sample holds one count of this clone. The junction shows a germline mismatch at one end, possibly a read error. This chain joins TRBV19 and TRBJ2-1; TRBD1 aligns across 7 bases. This CDR3 is 13 amino acids long. Germline V gives CDR1 LNHDA, CDR2 SQIVND (reference sequence). CDR3 region: CASRDATGNLLVF. CDR3 coding DNA: TGTGCCAGTAGAGACGCGACAGGGAATCTGCTGGTCTTC. The variable domain in full, completed from reference TRBV19 and TRBJ2-1, reads DGGITQSPKYLFRKEGQNVTLSCEQNLNHDAMYWYRQDPGQGLRLIYYSQIVNDFQKGDIAEGYSVSREKKESFPLTVTSAQKNPTAFYLCASRDATGNLLVFGPGTRLTVL.

The rearrangement joins TRBV7-9 to TRBJ2-7; D uncertain. V was trimmed by 5 bases and J by 10 bases, leaving 12 bases between them. Germline V lookup: CDR1 SEHNR, CDR2 FQNEAQ (reference sequence). The CDR3 totals 11 residues. CDR3 sequence: CASSGFQDQYF. The CDR3 coding sequence is TGTGCCAGCAGCGGGTTTCAGGACCAGTACTTC.

The chain combines TRBV2 with TRBJ1-6, with D maybe TRBD1 (5 bases). This CDR3 region has 15 residues. Germline V gene data show CDR1 as SNHLY and CDR2 as FYNNEI. Trimming shortened V by 7 bases and J by 5 bases, and 15 bases separated the two germline ends. This chain's CDR3 is CASTSSGTNNSPLHF. The CDR3 DNA sequence: TGTGCCAGCACCTCATCGGGGACCAATAATTCACCCCTCCACTTT.

The chain combines TRBV7-2 with TRBJ1-5, with 8 bases fitting TRBD1. The CDR3 consists of 16 residues. J was trimmed by 7 bases and V by 4 bases; bases with no gene match: 12. Germline assignment: CDR1 SGHTA and CDR2 FQGNSA. DNA of the CDR3: TGTGCCAGCAGCTCACAGGGGGGGGTTCCGACCCAGCCCCAGCATTTT. Translation gives CASSSQGGVPTQPQHF.

Here the CDR3 reads CASRGYRVDTEAFF. The CDR3 region has the DNA TGTGCCAGCAGGGGTTACAGGGTCGACACTGAAGCTTTCTTT. The rearrangement uses TRBV28 and TRBJ1-1; tentative D call: TRBD1 (6 bases). This CDR3 is built from 14 residues. Germline V gene lookup returns CDR1 MDHEN and CDR2 SYDVKM. Trimming took off 6 bases at V and 3 bases at J, with 14 bases between the two ends. The whole variable domain, filled in from reference TRBV28 and TRBJ1-1, reads DVKVTQSSRYLVKRTGEKVFLECVQDMDHENMFWYRQDPGLGLRLIYFSYDVKMKEKGDIPEGYSVSREKKERFSLILESASTNQTSMYLCASRGYRVDTEAFFGQGTRLTVV.

The J gene is TRBJ2-7, the V gene TRBV18; tentative D call: TRBD2 (6 bases). This CDR3 comprises 13 residues. V lost 2 bases, J lost 3 bases, and 8 bases lay in between. Germline V lookup: CDR1 KGHSH, CDR2 LQKENI. The chain's CDR3 is CASSPRDFYEQYF. CDR3 DNA: TGTGCCAGCTCACCAAGGGACTTCTACGAGCAGTACTTC.

The rearrangement uses TRBV11-2 and TRBJ1-1; no clear D. This CDR3 is 13 amino acids long. The V gene lost 4 bases and the J gene lost 1 base, with 7 bases spanning the gap. Germline loops: CDR1 SGHAT, CDR2 FQNNGV. The CDR3, as DNA: TGTGCCAGCAGCTCTCAAGCGAACACTGAAGCTTTCTTT. Translation: CASSSQANTEAFF. The full variable domain, with the rest looked up from reference TRBV11-2 and TRBJ1-1, is EAGVAQSPRYKIIEKRQSVAFWCNPISGHATLYWYQQILGQGPKLLIQFQNNGVVDDSQLPKDRFSAERLKGVDSTLKIQPAKLEDSAVYLCASSSQANTEAFFGQGTRLTVV.

This clone showed up just a few times. This chain joins TRBV5-1 and TRBJ1-2, with 7 nucleotides matching TRBD1. This CDR3 has 16 amino acids. From germline, CDR1 is SGHRS and CDR2 YFSETQ. J lost 3 bases, V lost 1 base, and 9 bases had no gene match. In DNA, the CDR3 is TGCGCCAGCAGCTTGCACGAGGGGACAGCAGACTATGGCTACACCTTC. Protein sequence: CASSLHEGTADYGYTF.

The chain recombines TRBV12-3 or TRBV12-4 with TRBJ1-2; 8 bases agree with TRBD1. The CDR3 length is 13 residues. V shed 6 bases, J shed 7 bases, and the junction held 7 bases outside the gene matches. CDR3 sequence: CASRSGGSGGYTF. For the CDR3, the DNA is TGTGCCAGCAGATCAGGGGGCTCGGGTGGCTACACCTTC.

J is TRBJ1-1 and V is TRBV2; D remains ambiguous. The CDR3 runs 15 residues. CDR1 is SNHLY and CDR2 is FYNNEI in the germline V gene. V lost 7 bases, J lost 1 base, and 16 bases lay in between. The CDR3 DNA follows: TGTGCCAGCATTATACCGACAATTAAGAACACTGAAGCTTTCTTT. It specifies CASIIPTIKNTEAFF.

The chain joins TRBV6-5 to TRBJ2-7, with 9 positions matching TRBD1. The germline CDR1 and CDR2 sequences are MNHEY and SVGAGI. J lost 6 bases, V lost 7 bases, and 13 bases had no gene match. The CDR3 length is 15 residues. CDR3 bases: TGTGCCAGCACTCAAGGCTGGACAGGGGACAGCGAGCAGTACTTC. Protein product: CASTQGWTGDSEQYF.

This clone showed up just once. J is TRBJ1-1 and V is TRBV9, with D perhaps TRBD1 (6 bases). This CDR3 is built from 14 residues. Trimming pared 4 bases from V and 4 bases from J, leaving 14 bases between. CDR1 SGDLS and CDR2 YYNGEE come from the germline V gene. The CDR3: CASSIIQGSTEAFF. The CDR3 DNA reads as TGTGCCAGCAGCATTATTCAGGGGAGCACTGAAGCTTTCTTT.

The gene calls are TRBV14 and TRBJ2-7, with TRBD1 matching over 9 bases. The germline V gene has CDR1 SGHDN and CDR2 FVKESK. CDR3 length equals 16 residues. Germline trimming cut 4 bases from V and 2 bases from J; bases unmatched to any gene: 9. CDR3 sequence: CASSPLGTGMTYEQYF. As DNA, the CDR3 is TGTGCCAGCAGCCCGCTGGGGACAGGGATGACCTACGAGCAGTACTTC.

This clone is a singleton in its sample. The chain employs TRBV7-9 and TRBJ2-7; no clear D gene. In germline, CDR1 is SEHNR, CDR2 FQNEAQ (reference sequence). The CDR3 runs 12 residues. V lost 1 base and J 6 bases, leaving 7 bases between the germline ends. In DNA, the CDR3 is TGTGCCAGCAGCTTAGAGATCGGCGAGCAGTACTTC. Translated: CASSLEIGEQYF.

The chain couples TRBV19 to TRBJ2-4, with D possibly matching TRBD1 (6 bases). This CDR3 is built from 13 residues. CDR1 LNHDA and CDR2 SQIVND come from the germline V gene (reference sequence). V dropped 5 bases and J dropped 7 bases, with 12 bases sitting between them. CDR3 DNA sequence: TGTGCCAGTAGTTTAGGACAGCCTAACATTCAGTACTTC. It is translated as CASSLGQPNIQYF. Full variable domain (missing parts from reference TRBV19 and TRBJ2-4): DGGITQSPKYLFRKEGQNVTLSCEQNLNHDAMYWYRQDPGQGLRLIYYSQIVNDFQKGDIAEGYSVSREKKESFPLTVTSAQKNPTAFYLCASSLGQPNIQYFGAGTRLSVL.

This chain links TRBV5-1 with TRBJ1-1; D may be TRBD1 (5 bases). CDR1 is SGHRS, CDR2 YFSETQ, per germline. With 0 bases removed from V and 5 bases from J, the gap between germline ends came to 14 bases. This CDR3 has 15 residues. The CDR3 reads CASSLEVGRITEAFF. The CDR3 coding sequence is TGCGCCAGCAGCTTGGAGGTGGGGCGTATTACTGAAGCTTTCTTT.

This clone was picked up a small number of times. The V gene is TRBV7-9, the J gene TRBJ2-7, with 8 bases identical to TRBD2. This CDR3 contains 16 residues. The J segment lost 2 bases and the V segment lost 5 bases, leaving 11 bases of the junction unmatched. Germline loops: CDR1 SEHNR, CDR2 FQNEAQ (reference sequence). The CDR3 loop reads CASSLSGGRGPYEQYF. Here the CDR3 DNA reads TGTGCCAGCAGCCTCTCGGGGGGGCGGGGCCCCTACGAGCAGTACTTC.

The chain couples TRBV6-1 to TRBJ2-7; D is unresolved. The CDR3 is made up of 11 amino acids. Per germline, CDR1 MNHNS and CDR2 SASEGT. The V gene lost 2 bases and the J gene lost 7 bases, with 6 bases spanning the gap. CDR3: CASSELTEQYF. DNA for the CDR3: TGTGCCAGCAGTGAATTGACGGAGCAGTACTTC.

In this sample, this clone turned up a few times. This chain connects TRBV10-3 to TRBJ1-2; 10 bases are shared with TRBD1. V lost 0 bases and J lost 8; bases outside the gene matches: 6. The CDR3 loop spans 15 amino acids. Germline V gives CDR1 ENHRY, CDR2 SYGVKD. In DNA, the CDR3 is TGTGCCATCAGTGAGTCCGGGACAGGGGTTGAGGGCTACACCTTC. It specifies CAISESGTGVEGYTF.

J is TRBJ1-2 and V is TRBV5-1; no reliable D call. The CDR3 has 15 residues. CDR1 is SGHRS and CDR2 is YFSETQ in the germline V gene. V dropped 2 bases and J dropped 7 bases, with 18 bases sitting between them. CDR3 DNA: TGCGCCAGCAGCTTTAGACCGAGCCCCGAGGGTGGCTACACCTTC. Translated: CASSFRPSPEGGYTF.

The rearrangement links TRBV5-5 to TRBJ2-7; 10 bases are a match to TRBD1. V gave up 3 bases and J gave up 3 bases; unmatched junction bases: 6. The CDR3 is 15 residues long. Germline CDR1 reads SGHKS; CDR2 reads YYEKEE (reference sequence). The CDR3 bases are TGTGCCAGCAGCTATGGACAGGGGGGATACTACGAGCAGTACTTC. It codes for CASSYGQGGYYEQYF.